This is a list of T cell receptor beta chains from one sample in a study of metastatic and nonmetastatic thyroid tumors. TCRdb reassembled clones from the PCR reads with MiXCR. This sample yields around 34,000 clones, of which 16% are seen a single time; 3.4% belongs to the top ten. The sequenced sample consisted of blood. These receptors originate from a female donor with papillary thyroid cancer or a benign thyroid nodule (not recorded which). Some clones in this sample may be carry-over from other donors' samples. CDR3s include the opening cysteine and the closing phenylalanine or tryptophan. Fields, in order: V gene, clone size, D gene, J gene, CDR3 length, CDR3 protein, CDR3 DNA. A D gene is named only where the DNA matches it firmly. For some rows the clone size is stated as once, few or many, or as a class when expanded; others skip it.

V gene: TRBV6-2/TRBV6-3; clone size: many; D gene: TRBD1; J gene: TRBJ2-3; CDR3 length: 15; CDR3 protein: CASTRGRDSTDTQYF; CDR3 DNA: TGTGCCAGCACCAGGGGGCGGGATAGCACAGATACGCAGTATTTT
V gene: TRBV6-1; clone size: many; D gene: NA; J gene: TRBJ2-6; CDR3 length: 14; CDR3 protein: CATEQGSGANVLTF; CDR3 DNA: TGTGCCACCGAGCAAGGCTCTGGGGCCAACGTCCTGACTTTC
V gene: TRBV6-1; clone size: medium-sized; D gene: TRBD1; J gene: TRBJ2-7; CDR3 length: 16; CDR3 protein: CASSGKGTDFSYEQYF; CDR3 DNA: TGTGCCAGCAGTGGGAAAGGGACAGACTTCTCCTACGAGCAGTACTTC
V gene: TRBV20-1; clone size: medium-sized; D gene: TRBD1; J gene: TRBJ1-2; CDR3 length: 13; CDR3 protein: CSALGTGPYGYTF; CDR3 DNA: TGCAGTGCCCTCGGGACAGGGCCCTATGGCTACACCTTC
V gene: TRBV6-1; clone size: many; D gene: NA; J gene: TRBJ1-1; CDR3 length: 13; CDR3 protein: CASNRGENTEAFF; CDR3 DNA: TGTGCCAGCAATAGAGGGGAGAACACTGAAGCTTTCTTT
V gene: TRBV20-1; clone size: medium-sized; D gene: TRBD2; J gene: TRBJ2-7; CDR3 length: 16; CDR3 protein: CSARDPASGFSYEQYF; CDR3 DNA: TGCAGTGCTAGAGATCCGGCTAGCGGGTTCTCCTACGAGCAGTACTTC
V gene: TRBV29-1; clone size: many; D gene: TRBD1; J gene: TRBJ1-1; CDR3 length: 14; CDR3 protein: CSVEGDTGDTEAFF; CDR3 DNA: TGCAGCGTTGAGGGGGATACAGGGGACACTGAAGCTTTCTTT
V gene: TRBV13; clone size: many; D gene: TRBD2; J gene: TRBJ2-1; CDR3 length: 16; CDR3 protein: CASSLGGTSSYNEQFF; CDR3 DNA: TGTGCCAGCAGCTTAGGGGGGACTAGCAGCTACAATGAGCAGTTCTTC
V gene: TRBV7-7; clone size: many; D gene: TRBD2; J gene: TRBJ2-5; CDR3 length: 11; CDR3 protein: CADERGETQYF; CDR3 DNA: TGTGCCGATGAGCGGGGGGAGACCCAGTACTTC
V gene: TRBV20-1; clone size: many; D gene: TRBD2; J gene: TRBJ2-3; CDR3 length: 16; CDR3 protein: CSAVRLAETSTDTQYF; CDR3 DNA: TGCAGTGCTGTTCGACTAGCAGAGACTAGCACAGATACGCAGTATTTT
V gene: TRBV5-8; clone size: medium-sized; D gene: TRBD2; J gene: TRBJ2-7; CDR3 length: 15; CDR3 protein: CASSFGLAGGDEQYF; CDR3 DNA: TGTGCCAGCAGCTTTGGTCTAGCGGGAGGGGATGAGCAGTACTTC
V gene: TRBV6-1; clone size: few; D gene: NA; J gene: TRBJ1-2; CDR3 length: 14; CDR3 protein: CASSPRTGLYGYTF; CDR3 DNA: TGTGCCAGCAGTCCCCGTACCGGATTGTATGGCTACACCTTC
V gene: TRBV3-1; clone size: many; D gene: NA; J gene: TRBJ1-6; CDR3 length: 16; CDR3 protein: CASSQLTYPRAPTLHF; CDR3 DNA: TGTGCCAGCAGCCAGTTGACATACCCGAGGGCTCCCACCCTCCACTTT
V gene: TRBV5-1; clone size: many; D gene: TRBD2; J gene: TRBJ2-5; CDR3 length: 16; CDR3 protein: CASSLTSGSTGETQYF; CDR3 DNA: TGCGCCAGCAGCTTGACTAGCGGGAGCACTGGCGAGACCCAGTACTTC
V gene: TRBV7-9; clone size: many; D gene: NA; J gene: TRBJ2-1; CDR3 length: 16; CDR3 protein: CASSPQGRGAYNEQFF; CDR3 DNA: TGTGCCAGCAGCCCCCAGGGGAGGGGAGCCTACAATGAGCAGTTCTTC
V gene: TRBV30; clone size: NA; D gene: NA; J gene: TRBJ1-2; CDR3 length: 13; CDR3 protein: CAWRRDGYYGYCF; CDR3 DNA: TGTGCCTGGAGGAGGGATGGGTACTATGGCTACTGCTTC
V gene: TRBV7-2; clone size: medium-sized; D gene: TRBD1; J gene: TRBJ1-2; CDR3 length: 14; CDR3 protein: CASSLQQGKYGYTF; CDR3 DNA: TGTGCCAGCAGCTTACAACAGGGGAAATATGGCTACACCTTC
V gene: TRBV6-1; clone size: many; D gene: NA; J gene: TRBJ2-2; CDR3 length: 15; CDR3 protein: CASSEFGGAGGELFF; CDR3 DNA: TGTGCCAGCAGTGAGTTTGGAGGGGCCGGCGGGGAGCTGTTTTTT
V gene: TRBV9; clone size: NA; D gene: NA; J gene: TRBJ1-6; CDR3 length: 14; CDR3 protein: CASTAGLLPSPLHF; CDR3 DNA: TGTGCCAGCACTGCCGGGCTGCTTCCTTCACCCCTCCACTTT
V gene: TRBV9; clone size: once; D gene: TRBD1; J gene: TRBJ2-1; CDR3 length: 15; CDR3 protein: CVSSVDRVVGDEQFF; CDR3 DNA: TGTGTCAGCAGCGTCGACAGGGTTGTTGGGGATGAGCAGTTCTTC
V gene: TRBV13; clone size: many; D gene: TRBD2; J gene: TRBJ2-5; CDR3 length: 15; CDR3 protein: CASSLRLAGKETQYF; CDR3 DNA: TGTGCCAGCAGCTTAAGGCTAGCGGGAAAGGAGACCCAGTACTTC
V gene: TRBV28; clone size: many; D gene: NA; J gene: TRBJ1-2; CDR3 length: 13; CDR3 protein: CASSLDTPNGYTF; CDR3 DNA: TGTGCCAGCAGTTTGGACACCCCGAATGGCTACACCTTC
V gene: TRBV15; clone size: many; D gene: NA; J gene: TRBJ2-1; CDR3 length: 20; CDR3 protein: CATSRDPLGGGIPEGNEQFF; CDR3 DNA: TGTGCCACCAGCAGAGACCCCCTAGGGGGGGGAATACCCGAGGGGAATGAGCAGTTCTTC
V gene: TRBV28; clone size: many; D gene: NA; J gene: TRBJ2-3; CDR3 length: 17; CDR3 protein: CASSLGLHTNPTDTQYF; CDR3 DNA: TGTGCCAGCAGTTTAGGGCTACACACAAATCCCACAGATACGCAGTATTTT
V gene: TRBV11-2; clone size: many; D gene: NA; J gene: TRBJ2-3; CDR3 length: 16; CDR3 protein: CASSSVTGKQTDTQYF; CDR3 DNA: TGTGCCAGCAGCTCAGTAACGGGAAAACAGACAGATACGCAGTATTTT
V gene: TRBV5-5; clone size: many; D gene: NA; J gene: TRBJ1-4; CDR3 length: 15; CDR3 protein: CASREGEGVREKLFF; CDR3 DNA: TGTGCCAGCAGGGAGGGGGAGGGAGTGCGAGAAAAACTGTTTTTT
V gene: TRBV2; clone size: many; D gene: TRBD1; J gene: TRBJ2-2; CDR3 length: 15; CDR3 protein: CASTGQGTNTGELFF; CDR3 DNA: TGTGCCAGCACAGGACAGGGGACGAACACCGGGGAGCTGTTTTTT
V gene: TRBV12-3/TRBV12-4; clone size: medium-sized; D gene: NA; J gene: TRBJ2-5; CDR3 length: 17; CDR3 protein: CASSPPGGQLLQETQYF; CDR3 DNA: TGTGCCAGCAGTCCCCCGGGGGGACAGCTGCTCCAAGAGACCCAGTACTTC
V gene: TRBV11-3; clone size: many; D gene: NA; J gene: TRBJ1-3; CDR3 length: 18; CDR3 protein: CASSFRAARTLAGNTIYF; CDR3 DNA: TGTGCCAGCAGCTTTAGAGCTGCTAGGACGCTAGCGGGAAACACCATATATTTT
V gene: TRBV7-8; clone size: NA; D gene: NA; J gene: TRBJ2-1; CDR3 length: 15; CDR3 protein: CASSFLPSELNEQFF; CDR3 DNA: TGTGCCAGCAGCTTCCTACCTAGCGAACTGAATGAGCAGTTCTTC
V gene: TRBV2; clone size: many; D gene: NA; J gene: TRBJ2-1; CDR3 length: 15; CDR3 protein: CASSARAVPYNEQFF; CDR3 DNA: TGTGCCAGCAGCGCCCGGGCGGTTCCCTACAATGAGCAGTTCTTC
V gene: TRBV20-1; clone size: NA; D gene: TRBD1; J gene: TRBJ2-6; CDR3 length: 18; CDR3 protein: CSARMGGQGGSGANVLTF; CDR3 DNA: TGCAGTGCTAGAATGGGCGGACAGGGTGGGAGTGGGGCCAACGTCCTGACTTTC
V gene: TRBV9; clone size: many; D gene: NA; J gene: TRBJ2-2; CDR3 length: 14; CDR3 protein: CASSVEVIARELFF; CDR3 DNA: TGTGCCAGCAGCGTGGAAGTGATAGCCAGGGAGCTGTTTTTT
V gene: TRBV5-5; clone size: NA; D gene: NA; J gene: TRBJ1-5; CDR3 length: 14; CDR3 protein: CASILAGASQPQHF; CDR3 DNA: TGTGCCAGCATCTTGGCCGGAGCGAGTCAGCCCCAGCATTTT
V gene: TRBV15; clone size: few; D gene: NA; J gene: TRBJ2-3; CDR3 length: 17; CDR3 protein: CATSRDRGNPGTDTQYF; CDR3 DNA: TGTGCCACCAGCAGAGACAGGGGAAATCCAGGCACAGATACGCAGTATTTT
V gene: TRBV28; clone size: many; D gene: NA; J gene: TRBJ2-1; CDR3 length: 13; CDR3 protein: CASSDISYNEQFF; CDR3 DNA: TGTGCCAGCTCGGATATCTCCTACAATGAGCAGTTCTTC
V gene: TRBV12-3/TRBV12-4; clone size: many; D gene: TRBD2; J gene: TRBJ2-4; CDR3 length: 15; CDR3 protein: CASSLGGAGLNIQYF; CDR3 DNA: TGTGCCAGCAGTTTAGGAGGAGCGGGACTAAACATTCAGTACTTC
V gene: TRBV28; clone size: many; D gene: NA; J gene: TRBJ2-2; CDR3 length: 13; CDR3 protein: CASRGGGAGELFF; CDR3 DNA: TGTGCCAGCCGGGGCGGAGGGGCCGGGGAGCTGTTTTTT
V gene: TRBV9; clone size: NA; D gene: TRBD2; J gene: TRBJ2-3; CDR3 length: 18; CDR3 protein: CASSVMQPGLAGAYTQYF; CDR3 DNA: TGTGCCAGCAGCGTCATGCAACCGGGACTAGCGGGAGCGTATACGCAGTATTTT
V gene: TRBV6-4; clone size: many; D gene: NA; J gene: TRBJ2-2; CDR3 length: 15; CDR3 protein: CASSPGDTVTGELFF; CDR3 DNA: TGTGCCAGCAGTCCAGGGGATACGGTCACCGGGGAGCTGTTTTTT
V gene: TRBV7-6; clone size: many; D gene: NA; J gene: TRBJ2-5; CDR3 length: 14; CDR3 protein: CASSLESQSGTQYF; CDR3 DNA: TGTGCCAGCAGCTTAGAATCCCAAAGCGGGACCCAGTACTTC
V gene: TRBV5-1; clone size: many; D gene: TRBD1; J gene: TRBJ2-7; CDR3 length: 14; CDR3 protein: CASSLTGGSGEQYF; CDR3 DNA: TGCGCCAGCAGCTTGACAGGGGGCTCTGGGGAGCAGTACTTC
V gene: TRBV28; clone size: many; D gene: TRBD2; J gene: TRBJ2-7; CDR3 length: 15; CDR3 protein: CASRTSGSLPHEQYF; CDR3 DNA: TGTGCCAGCAGGACTAGCGGGAGTCTCCCCCACGAGCAGTACTTC
V gene: TRBV27; clone size: NA; D gene: NA; J gene: TRBJ2-7; CDR3 length: 16; CDR3 protein: CASSLRARQGRGYQYF; CDR3 DNA: TGTGCCAGCAGTTTAAGGGCGCGCCAGGGACGTGGCTATCAGTACTTC
V gene: TRBV25-1; clone size: many; D gene: TRBD2; J gene: TRBJ2-7; CDR3 length: 14; CDR3 protein: CATAPAGGSYEQYF; CDR3 DNA: TGTGCCACCGCGCCGGCGGGAGGCTCCTACGAGCAGTACTTC
V gene: TRBV5-5; clone size: NA; D gene: NA; J gene: TRBJ2-7; CDR3 length: 13; CDR3 protein: CANSPWTVYDQYF; CDR3 DNA: TGTGCCAACAGCCCCTGGACGGTCTACGACCAGTACTTC
V gene: TRBV30; clone size: NA; D gene: NA; J gene: TRBJ2-3; CDR3 length: 16; CDR3 protein: CAWSANWRPTTDTQYF; CDR3 DNA: TGTGCCTGGAGCGCTAACTGGAGGCCCACCACAGATACGCAGTATTTT
V gene: TRBV5-1; clone size: NA; D gene: NA; J gene: TRBJ1-2; CDR3 length: 14; CDR3 protein: CASSQSGVVYGYTF; CDR3 DNA: TGCGCCAGCAGCCAGAGCGGCGTGGTCTATGGCTACACCTTC
V gene: TRBV30; clone size: once; D gene: TRBD1; J gene: TRBJ1-2; CDR3 length: 13; CDR3 protein: CAWSVGTVYGYTF; CDR3 DNA: TGTGCCTGGAGCGTCGGGACAGTGTATGGCTACACCTTC
V gene: TRBV3-1; clone size: many; D gene: NA; J gene: TRBJ1-1; CDR3 length: 12; CDR3 protein: CASRNTNTEAFF; CDR3 DNA: TGTGCCAGCAGAAACACGAACACTGAAGCTTTCTTT
V gene: TRBV20-1; clone size: many; D gene: NA; J gene: TRBJ1-1; CDR3 length: 15; CDR3 protein: CSARRPGRARPEAFF; CDR3 DNA: TGCAGTGCTAGAAGGCCGGGACGGGCCCGACCTGAAGCTTTCTTT
V gene: TRBV18; clone size: many; D gene: NA; J gene: TRBJ2-7; CDR3 length: 12; CDR3 protein: CASSLESYEQYF; CDR3 DNA: TGTGCCAGCTCACTCGAATCCTACGAGCAGTACTTC
V gene: TRBV27; clone size: many; D gene: NA; J gene: TRBJ2-7; CDR3 length: 11; CDR3 protein: CASSSSYEQYF; CDR3 DNA: TGTGCCAGCAGTTCCTCCTACGAGCAGTACTTC
V gene: TRBV28; clone size: many; D gene: NA; J gene: TRBJ2-6; CDR3 length: 10; CDR3 protein: CASSVNVLTF; CDR3 DNA: TGTGCCAGCAGTGTAAACGTCCTGACTTTC
V gene: TRBV15; clone size: many; D gene: NA; J gene: TRBJ1-6; CDR3 length: 15; CDR3 protein: CATSLSRRPNSPLHF; CDR3 DNA: TGTGCCACCAGCCTTAGTCGGCGGCCGAATTCACCCCTCCACTTT
V gene: TRBV27; clone size: many; D gene: TRBD2; J gene: TRBJ2-2; CDR3 length: 16; CDR3 protein: CASSPSSGLADGELFF; CDR3 DNA: TGTGCCAGCAGTCCCTCCTCGGGTCTAGCGGACGGGGAGCTGTTTTTT
V gene: TRBV19; clone size: NA; D gene: TRBD1; J gene: TRBJ1-1; CDR3 length: 13; CDR3 protein: CASSIRDRREAFF; CDR3 DNA: TGTGCCAGTAGTATCCGGGACAGACGTGAAGCTTTCTTT
V gene: TRBV20-1; clone size: many; D gene: NA; J gene: TRBJ1-1; CDR3 length: 13; CDR3 protein: CSASPGSATEAFF; CDR3 DNA: TGCAGTGCTAGTCCGGGGTCGGCGACTGAAGCTTTCTTT
V gene: TRBV28; clone size: few; D gene: NA; J gene: TRBJ2-7; CDR3 length: 12; CDR3 protein: CASSSKLYEQYF; CDR3 DNA: TGTGCCAGCAGTTCCAAACTCTACGAGCAGTACTTC